A single sample gave rise to the 30 T cell receptor beta chains below, sequenced in a study of blood T cells in healthy people across ages. Using a J-beta primer mix together with a sample-barcoded 5' primer, a second PCR was run for 7 to 11 cycles. TCRdb reprocessed the 5' RACE reads with MiXCR, giving one entry per CDR3 protein. This repertoire shows about 640,000 distinct CDR3 sequences, under 30% found once; its top ten account for roughly 14%. The sample taken for sequencing was blood. All receptors derive from a woman at least 80 years old in good health.

The chain couples TRBV5-1 to TRBJ2-7; the match to TRBD1 covers 12 bases. Near its end, the DNA agrees better with TRBJ2-5, so the J call may be wrong. Germline V gene data show CDR1 as SGHRS and CDR2 as YFSETQ. The CDR3 totals 17 residues. The CDR3: CASSLYGRGTGGATQYF. The CDR3 coding sequence is TGCGCCAGCAGCTTATATGGGCGTGGGACAGGGGGCGCGACCCAGTACTTC.

The chain joins TRBV5-1 to TRBJ2-7; 13 positions agree with TRBD2. CDR1 and CDR2 (germline): SGHRS, YFSETQ. The CDR3 is 17 residues long. J was trimmed by 7 bases and V by 3 bases; bases with no gene match: 13. The CDR3 reads CASSSTSGGAVRNEQYF. CDR3 bases: TGCGCCAGCAGCTCAACTAGCGGGGGGGCGGTGAGGAATGAGCAGTACTTC.

The chain uses TRBV6-5 and TRBJ2-1, with TRBD2 identical over 7 bases. The CDR3 loop spans 14 amino acids. Germline trimming cut 5 bases from V and 11 bases from J; bases unmatched to any gene: 12. Germline V CDR1 and CDR2: MNHEY, SVGAGI. The CDR3 spells CASSTFGGGSKQFF. In DNA form, the CDR3 reads TGTGCCAGCAGTACCTTTGGGGGGGGAAGTAAGCAGTTCTTC.

CDR3 DNA: TGTGCCAGCAGCAAGGGACAGGGGCCGCCATTTATAGATAGTGAGCAGTTCTTC. Translated: CASSKGQGPPFIDSEQFF. The chain links TRBV21-1 to TRBJ2-1; no check of the table's D call, TRBD1, against the DNA was made. TRBV21-1 has pseudogene status. CDR3 size: 18 residues.

This clonotype was counted many times. The chain uses TRBV10-3 and TRBJ2-3, with D tentatively TRBD1 or TRBD2 (5 bases each). The CDR3 length is 15 residues. V was cut by 6 bases and J by 6 bases, with 19 bases left in between. In germline, CDR1 is ENHRY, CDR2 SYGVKD. The CDR3 here is CAIRDPGLRGDTQYF. CDR3 in DNA: TGTGCCATCAGGGACCCGGGGCTTAGAGGGGATACGCAGTATTTT.

Notes on this clonotype: A read error may be the cause here, since a much bigger clone is one base away. This chain joins TRBV7-9 and TRBJ2-5; TRBD2 matches 8 bases. Germline loops: CDR1 SEHNR, CDR2 FQNEAQ (reference sequence). The CDR3 extends over 15 amino acids. CDR3 region: CSSSGGHTREETQYF. As DNA, the CDR3 is TGTTCCAGCAGCGGGGGACACACAAGAGAGGAGACCCAGTACTTC.

The gene calls are TRBV29-1 and TRBJ1-2, with TRBD1 identical over 8 bases. V was clipped by 3 bases and J by 8 bases; unmatched bases: 5. The CDR3 spans 12 residues. The germline gives CDR1 SQVTM, CDR2 ANQGSEA. The chain's CDR3 is CSVDTGGRGYTF. The DNA for the CDR3 is TGCAGCGTTGATACAGGGGGTAGGGGCTACACCTTC.

This clonotype came up a few times. Given a much more abundant clone one base away, this may be a read error. The chain couples TRBV20-1 to TRBJ2-1; a weak D match, TRBD2 (5 bases). Germline V CDR1 and CDR2: DFQATT, SNEGSKA (reference sequence). The CDR3 has 13 amino acids. Trimming stripped 5 bases from V and 7 bases from J, with 15 bases between. CDR3 nucleotides: TGCAGTGCTGGCCTTAGCGCGAGGAATGAGCAGTTCTTC. Amino acid sequence: CSAGLSARNEQFF.

The chain is built from TRBV5-4 and TRBJ1-2; D unclear. Germline loops: CDR1 SGHNT, CDR2 YYREEE (reference sequence). Trimming pared 3 bases from V and 4 bases from J, leaving 16 bases between. The CDR3 sequence is 15 residues long. CDR3 in DNA: TGTGCCAGCAGCTCCTCCGGGAACTCAGTCTATGGCTACACCTTC. It translates to CASSSSGNSVYGYTF.

This clonotype came up a few times. The chain links TRBV28 to TRBJ1-3, with D possibly being TRBD1 (6 bases). The CDR3 totals 15 residues. The V end was cut by 4 bases, the J end by 10 bases, with 20 bases between. Germline CDR1 MDHEN, CDR2 SYDVKM. The CDR3 coding sequence is TGTGCCAGCAGTTCCTACAGGAGCAGGGGATTGACCATATATTTT. Protein sequence: CASSSYRSRGLTIYF.

The V and J genes are TRBV4-3 and TRBJ2-1, with 11 bases identical to TRBD2. The CDR3 loop spans 17 amino acids. V lost 1 base to trimming and J lost 2 bases; unmatched junction nucleotides: 4. The germline CDR1 and CDR2 sequences are LGHNA and YSLEER. Here the CDR3 DNA reads TGCGCCAGCAGCCAAGGTAGCGGGAGGGTGGCCTACAATGAGCAGTTCTTC. Residues: CASSQGSGRVAYNEQFF.

Points on this clonotype: Compared with germline, one end of the junction differs, possibly owing to a read error. The rearrangement joins TRBV5-1 to TRBJ1-1; D not resolved. The CDR3 runs to 14 residues. Germline-derived CDR1 and CDR2 are SGHRS and YFSETQ. CDR3 nucleotide sequence: TGCGCCAGCAGCTTGGAAGGGAGGAACACTGGAGCTTTCTTT. Translated: CASSLEGRNTGAFF.

This clonotype came up a few times. The chain links TRBV6-1 to TRBJ1-1, with D hard to call. V was clipped by 7 bases and J by 3 bases, with 12 bases between them. Germline lookup yields CDR1 MNHNS and CDR2 SASEGT. This CDR3 spans 13 amino acids. The CDR3 region has the DNA TGTGCCAGCAAATCGGTGGAGGACACTGAAGCTTTCTTT. Its protein product is CASKSVEDTEAFF.

This clonotype was detected many times. V usage is TRBV6-2 or TRBV6-3 and J usage is TRBJ2-3; D is perhaps TRBD1 (5 bases). Germline assignment: CDR1 MNHEY and CDR2 SVGEGT. Trimming pared 8 bases from V and 8 bases from J, leaving 14 bases between. CDR3 length: 12 amino acids. CDR3 sequence (DNA): TGTGCCAGCGCCCCCAGGGTTCGTACGCAGTATTTT. It specifies CASAPRVRTQYF.

The chain uses TRBV9 and TRBJ1-2, with D perhaps matching TRBD1 (5 bases). The V gene's germline CDR1 is SGDLS and CDR2 YYNGEE. There are 13 residues in the CDR3. Deletions cut 2 bases from V and 8 bases from J, with 13 bases between. The CDR3 coding sequence is TGTGCCAGCAGCGTCGCTCCGGGGGACGGCTACACCTTC. Protein sequence: CASSVAPGDGYTF.

This clonotype was detected many times. V is TRBV7-3 and J is TRBJ2-7; 11 nucleotides align to TRBD2. Per germline, CDR1 SGHTA and CDR2 FQGTGA. This CDR3 spans 14 amino acids. With 2 bases clipped from V and 4 bases from J, the junction kept 1 base outside the gene matches. The CDR3: CASSLLAGGYEQYF. The CDR3 DNA follows: TGTGCCAGCAGCTTACTAGCGGGGGGATACGAGCAGTACTTC.

This clonotype was seen a handful of times. A much larger clone differs by one base, so this may be a read error. The chain recombines TRBV12-3 or TRBV12-4 with TRBJ1-2; weak D call: TRBD1 (6 bases). V was clipped by 8 bases and J by 4 bases, with 20 bases between them. The CDR3 loop spans 15 amino acids. This CDR3 is CASRQGGPPSYGYTF. CDR3 nucleotide sequence: TGTGCCAGCCGTCAAGGGGGGCCGCCGAGCTATGGCTACACCTTC.

Of note for this clonotype: A single base separates this from a much larger clone, so it may be a read error. The chain recombines TRBV7-6 with TRBJ2-4; 9 nucleotides align to TRBD1. Looked up from germline, CDR1 is SGHVS and CDR2 is FNYEAQ. The J segment lost 12 bases and the V segment lost 4 bases, leaving 7 bases of the junction unmatched. The CDR3 runs to 13 residues. The CDR3 DNA is TGTGCCAGCAGCTCCCTAACAGGGGGCGATCAGTACTTC. This translates into CASSSLTGGDQYF.

As concerns this clonotype: Possible read error: a much larger clone is one base away. This chain links TRBV11-1 with TRBJ2-3; either TRBD1 or TRBD2 may fit D (5 bases each). The CDR3 sequence is 14 residues long. Looked up from germline, CDR1 is SGHAT and CDR2 is FQDESV (reference sequence). The V end was cut by 3 bases, the J end by 2 bases, with 9 bases between. The CDR3: CASSFEGTTDTQYF. In DNA form, the CDR3 reads TGTGCCAGCAGCTTTGAGGGGACCACAGATACGCAGTATTTT.

As to this clonotype: A read error is possible here, since a much larger clone lies one base away. The chain links TRBV5-1 to TRBJ2-1; the D gene is possibly TRBD2 (5 bases). CDR3 size: 15 residues. Germline V gene sequence: CDR1 SGHRS, CDR2 YFSETQ. The ends were cut back, 4 bases at V and 9 bases at J, with 20 bases in the middle. CDR3 protein: CASSPPGPGGSEQFF. DNA for the CDR3: TGCGCCAGCAGCCCTCCCGGCCCCGGAGGCAGTGAGCAGTTCTTC.

CDR3 in DNA: TGCGCCAGCAGCTTGGCCGTTCTAGCGGGGGGGCCCCGTGGCACAGATACGCAGTATTTT. This gives the protein CASSLAVLAGGPRGTDTQYF. V and J are TRBV5-1 and TRBJ2-3, with 12 nucleotides matching TRBD2. The length of the CDR3 is 20 residues. Trimming removed 0 bases from V and 1 base from J; junction bases left unmatched: 12. Germline loops: CDR1 SGHRS, CDR2 YFSETQ.

This clonotype was recorded many times. The chain recombines TRBV12-3 or TRBV12-4 with TRBJ2-3; D may be TRBD2 (6 bases). This CDR3 spans 16 amino acids. V lost 6 bases, J lost 6 bases, and 22 bases lay in between. The CDR3 DNA follows: TGTGCCAGCAGGGAGAGGCGGGGACCGTCTACGGATACGCAGTATTTT. It specifies CASRERRGPSTDTQYF.

This clonotype was observed a handful of times. A much bigger clone sits one base away, suggesting this may be a read error. The chain is built from TRBV7-8 and TRBJ2-5, with TRBD2 identical over 7 bases. With 5 bases clipped from V and 3 bases from J, the junction kept 9 bases outside the gene matches. The length of the CDR3 is 15 residues. Looked up from germline, CDR1 is SGHVS and CDR2 is FQNEAQ. CDR3 coding DNA: TGTGCCAGCAGCCCAAGAGGGAGGGCGGAAGAGACCCAGTACTTC. This codes for CASSPRGRAEETQYF.

Concerning this clonotype itself: A much larger clone is a single base away; this may be a read error. J is TRBJ2-4 and V is TRBV7-3; 11 positions agree with TRBD2. CDR1 and CDR2 (germline): SGHTA, FQGTGA. The CDR3 consists of 15 residues. Losses at the gene ends were 5 bases for V and 13 bases for J; bases not matched to a gene: 13. Here the CDR3 DNA reads TGTGCCAGCAGCATACTAGCGGGGGCGGGCAATGAGCAGTACTTC. It codes for CASSILAGAGNEQYF.

V and J are TRBV27 and TRBJ2-5, with 13 bases fitting TRBD2. The V segment lost 5 bases and the J segment 5 bases; nucleotides outside the gene matches: 8. CDR1 and CDR2 (germline): MNHEY, SMNVEV (reference sequence). The CDR3 consists of 16 residues. Written as DNA, the CDR3 is TGTGCCAGCAGTACACGGACTAGCGGGAGTAGGGAGACCCAGTACTTC. This codes for CASSTRTSGSRETQYF.

This clonotype was counted a single time. The CDR3 here is CASSLQDRNTEAFF. Here the CDR3 DNA reads TGCGCCAGCAGCTTACAGGATAGGAACACTGAAGCTTTCTTT. This chain connects TRBV5-1 to TRBJ1-1; the D gene is possibly TRBD1 (5 bases). Germline V lookup: CDR1 SGHRS, CDR2 YFSETQ. Trimming removed 2 bases from V and 1 base from J, with 9 bases in between. This CDR3 contains 14 residues.

This clonotype was counted many times. V usage is TRBV29-1 and J usage is TRBJ2-5; unclear D gene. Germline V gives CDR1 SQVTM, CDR2 ANQGSEA. The CDR3 has 12 amino acids. The V gene lost 2 bases and the J gene lost 5 bases, with 9 bases spanning the gap. This chain's CDR3 is CSVESGWETQYF. As DNA, the CDR3 is TGCAGCGTTGAATCTGGGTGGGAGACCCAGTACTTC.

This clonotype was detected many times. The chain has TRBV6-6 and TRBJ2-6; no reliable D call. The CDR3 has 15 amino acids. Trimming removed 7 bases at V and 0 bases at J, with 10 bases between. Germline lookup yields CDR1 MNHNY and CDR2 SVGAGI (reference sequence). The CDR3 loop is CASKGVNSGANVLTF. The CDR3 DNA sequence: TGTGCCAGCAAGGGTGTAAACTCTGGGGCCAACGTCCTGACTTTC.

There are many counts of this clonotype. The V gene is TRBV13, the J gene TRBJ2-1; 7 bases match TRBD2. V was pared by 5 bases and J by 0 bases, with 7 bases of the junction left unmatched. In germline, CDR1 is PRHDT, CDR2 FYEKMQ (reference sequence). CDR3 size: 16 residues. The CDR3 spells CASSGRAGSSYNEQFF. The CDR3 DNA reads TGTGCCAGCAGCGGGAGGGCAGGGAGCTCCTACAATGAGCAGTTCTTC.

At least ten counts were recorded for this clonotype. The chain has TRBV6-6 and TRBJ1-2, with TRBD1 matching 7 bases. The length of the CDR3 is 12 residues. Germline CDR1 reads MNHNY; CDR2 reads SVGAGI (reference sequence). Trimming removed 10 bases from V and 2 bases from J; junction bases left unmatched: 4. CDR3 sequence (DNA): TGTGCCATCGGGACAGCGAACTATGGCTACACCTTC. This sequence encodes CAIGTANYGYTF.